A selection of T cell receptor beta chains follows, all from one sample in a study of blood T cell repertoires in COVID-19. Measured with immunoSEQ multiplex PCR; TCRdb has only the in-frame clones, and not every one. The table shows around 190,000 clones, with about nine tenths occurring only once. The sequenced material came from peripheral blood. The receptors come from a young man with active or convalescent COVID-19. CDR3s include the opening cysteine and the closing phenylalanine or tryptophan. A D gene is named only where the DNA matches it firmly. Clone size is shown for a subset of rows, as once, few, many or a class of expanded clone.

CASSMGDRGVGNQPQHF	TGTGCCAGTAGTATGGGGGACAGGGGTGTGGGCAATCAGCCCCAGCATTTT	TRBD1	TRBV19	TRBJ1-5	NA
CASSPDRDEKLFF	TGTGCCAGCTCACCGGACAGAGATGAAAAACTGTTTTTT	NA	TRBV18	TRBJ1-4	NA
CASSRPGSQPQHF	TGTGCCAGCAGTCGTCCCGGGAGTCAGCCCCAGCATTTT	NA	TRBV6-2/TRBV6-3	TRBJ1-5	NA
CASSLNPTPTGEGYTF	TGTGCCAGCAGCTTAAATCCGACACCGACAGGCGAAGGCTACACCTTC	NA	TRBV7-3	TRBJ1-2	NA
CASGTGRDTEAFF	TGTGCCAGCGGGACTGGGAGGGACACTGAAGCTTTCTTT	NA	TRBV9	TRBJ1-1	NA
CASSQEGRSSRGYTF	TGTGCCAGCAGCCAAGAGGGGAGGTCCTCCCGGGGCTACACCTTC	NA	TRBV3-1/TRBV3-2	TRBJ1-2	few
CASSREGEHGNTIYF	TGCGCCAGCAGCCGTGAGGGCGAGCACGGAAACACCATATATTTT	NA	TRBV5-1	TRBJ1-3	NA
CASRQGIQAFF	TGTGCCAGCAGGCAGGGGATCCAAGCTTTCTTT	NA	TRBV12-3/TRBV12-4	TRBJ1-1	NA
CASRRADSGNTIYF	TGTGCCAGCCGCAGGGCCGACTCTGGAAACACCATATATTTT	NA	TRBV11-2	TRBJ1-3	NA
CATRRGVNYGYTF	TGTGCCACCCGGCGGGGGGTAAACTATGGCTACACCTTC	NA	TRBV19	TRBJ1-2	NA
CASSPLAGAIGGELFF	TGTGCCAGCAGCCCACTAGCGGGAGCAATCGGCGGGGAGCTGTTTTTT	TRBD2	TRBV7-2	TRBJ2-2	NA
CASSRTGATNEKLFF	TGCGCCAGCAGCAGGACAGGTGCAACTAATGAAAAACTGTTTTTT	TRBD1	TRBV5-1	TRBJ1-4	NA
CATSRDIVDEQFF	TGTGCCACCAGCAGAGATATAGTCGATGAGCAGTTCTTC	NA	TRBV15	TRBJ2-1	NA
CAWSAQGAAKNIQYF	TGTGCCTGGAGTGCACAGGGGGCAGCCAAAAACATTCAGTACTTC	TRBD1	TRBV30	TRBJ2-4	NA
CSVASGVNNEQFF	TGCAGCGTTGCTAGCGGGGTTAACAATGAGCAGTTCTTC	TRBD2	TRBV29-1	TRBJ2-1	NA
CASSGAGGSPITDTQYF	TGTGCCAGTAGTGGCGCTGGGGGCAGTCCTATCACAGATACGCAGTATTTT	NA	TRBV19	TRBJ2-3	NA
CASSQDRDDEQYF	TGCGCCAGCAGCCAGGACAGGGACGACGAGCAGTACTTC	TRBD1	TRBV4-1	TRBJ2-7	NA
CASRSGIYEQYF	TGTGCCAGCAGAAGCGGGATCTACGAGCAGTACTTC	TRBD2	TRBV11-1	TRBJ2-7	NA
CASSFFAAAYEQYF	TGTGCCAGCAGCTTCTTTGCGGCAGCCTACGAGCAGTACTTC	NA	TRBV5-5	TRBJ2-7	NA
CASSRQAPGHYGYTF	TGCGCCAGCAGTCGACAGGCCCCTGGTCACTATGGCTACACCTTC	NA	TRBV4-1	TRBJ1-2	NA
CASSYRSGVNNEQFF	TGCGCCAGCAGCTACCGTAGCGGGGTGAACAATGAGCAGTTCTTC	TRBD2	TRBV5-1	TRBJ2-1	NA
CASSLYRDEKLFF	TGTGCCAGCAGCTTATACAGGGATGAAAAACTGTTTTTT	NA	TRBV7-2	TRBJ1-4	NA
CASSPPVTANEKLFF	TGTGCCAGCAGCCCCCCGGTTACGGCTAATGAAAAACTGTTTTTT	NA	TRBV7-9	TRBJ1-4	NA
CASSETGTGTYEQYF	TGCGCCAGCAGTGAAACCGGGACAGGGACCTACGAGCAGTACTTC	TRBD1	TRBV10-1	TRBJ2-7	NA
CATTGPYEQYF	TGTGCCACTACAGGGCCGTACGAGCAGTACTTC	NA	TRBV28	TRBJ2-7	NA
CASSRTGGHEQYF	TGTGCCAGCAGTCGGACAGGGGGCCACGAGCAGTACTTC	TRBD1	TRBV12-3/TRBV12-4	TRBJ2-7	NA
CATPLALGYRVDKLFF	TGTGCCACCCCGCTAGCCTTGGGTTACCGCGTAGACAAACTGTTTTTT	NA	TRBV19	TRBJ1-4	NA
CASSGRETGSGWRGYTF	TGTGCCAGTAGTGGACGTGAAACAGGGTCCGGTTGGCGTGGCTACACCTTC	NA	TRBV19	TRBJ1-2	once
CASSNKSGHADYGYTF	TGTGCCAGCAGCAACAAATCAGGGCATGCGGACTATGGCTACACCTTC	NA	TRBV7-8	TRBJ1-2	NA